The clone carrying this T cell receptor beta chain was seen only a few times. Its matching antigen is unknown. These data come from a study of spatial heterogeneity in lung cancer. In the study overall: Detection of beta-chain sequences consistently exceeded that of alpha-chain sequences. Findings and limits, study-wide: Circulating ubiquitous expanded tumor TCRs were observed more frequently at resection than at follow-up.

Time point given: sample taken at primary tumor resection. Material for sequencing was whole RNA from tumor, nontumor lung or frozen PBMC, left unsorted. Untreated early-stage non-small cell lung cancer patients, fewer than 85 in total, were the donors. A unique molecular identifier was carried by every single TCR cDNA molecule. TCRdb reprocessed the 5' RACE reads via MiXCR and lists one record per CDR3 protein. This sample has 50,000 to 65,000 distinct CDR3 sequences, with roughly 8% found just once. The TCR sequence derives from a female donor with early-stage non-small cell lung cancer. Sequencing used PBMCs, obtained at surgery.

The DNA for the CDR3 is TGCAGTGCTAGCCCCCGACTTGCAACTAATGAAAAACTGTTTTTT. Its protein is CSASPRLATNEKLFF. The chain uses TRBV20-1 and TRBJ1-4; D gene unclear. Looked up from germline, CDR1 is DFQATT and CDR2 is SNEGSKA (reference sequence). V was cut by 3 bases and J by 0 bases, with 11 bases left in between. This CDR3 region has 15 residues.